The sequence of this TCR beta chain was determined in a study of identical twins. Whole-study findings and limits: There was an excess of low generation probability in the out-of-frame alpha sequences that twins shared. Researchers caution that invariant MAIT and iNKT cells could partly confound zero-insertion analyses.

Unique molecular identifiers were present on cDNA, and template switching added a universal primer site. TCRdb processed the 5' RACE reads anew with MiXCR; each CDR3 protein has one entry. The table has 600,000 to 850,000 distinct CDR3 sequences, 15% to 20% seen once. Regarding this clonotype: Antigen unknown.

Trimming cost V 4 bases and J 0 bases, with 13 bases left between them. The CDR3 loop spans 16 amino acids. Germline V CDR1 and CDR2: KGHSH, LQKENI. Another study also made use of these data, one on T cells expressing NK-cell markers.

The sequence came from a young woman in good health. The V gene is TRBV18, the J gene TRBJ2-1; D unclear. Sequencing was performed on PBMCs. The DNA of the CDR3 is TGTGCCAGCTCACTCGAAATGGTAAACTCCTACAATGAGCAGTTCTTC. It translates to CASSLEMVNSYNEQFF.